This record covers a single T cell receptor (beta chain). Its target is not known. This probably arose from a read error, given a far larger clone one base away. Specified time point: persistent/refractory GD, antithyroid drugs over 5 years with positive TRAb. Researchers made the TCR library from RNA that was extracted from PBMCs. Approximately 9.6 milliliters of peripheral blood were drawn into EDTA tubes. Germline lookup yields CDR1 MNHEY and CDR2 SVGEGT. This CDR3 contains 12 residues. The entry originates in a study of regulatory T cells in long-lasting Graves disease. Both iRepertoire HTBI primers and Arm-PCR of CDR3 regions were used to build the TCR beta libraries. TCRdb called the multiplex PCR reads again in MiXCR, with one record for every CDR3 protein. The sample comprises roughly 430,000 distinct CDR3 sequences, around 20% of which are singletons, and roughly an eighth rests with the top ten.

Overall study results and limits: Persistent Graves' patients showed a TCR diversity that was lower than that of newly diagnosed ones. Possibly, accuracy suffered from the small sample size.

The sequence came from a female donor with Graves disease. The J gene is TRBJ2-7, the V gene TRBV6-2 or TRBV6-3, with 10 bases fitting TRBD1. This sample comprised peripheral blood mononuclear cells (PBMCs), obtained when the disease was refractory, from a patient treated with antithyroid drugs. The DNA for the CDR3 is TGTGCCACCCGACAGGGGGCCTACAAGCAGTACTTC. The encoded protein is CATRQGAYKQYF.